One sample yielded the 22 T cell receptor beta chains listed below, sequenced in a study of shared clonotypes between healthy human individuals. Produced via immunoSEQ multiplex PCR; TCRdb's table is partial and in-frame only. This table has approximately 2,000,000 clones, around 90% appearing once. What was sequenced was naive CD4+ T cells from PBMCs. Subset indicated: CD45RA+ positively selected. The receptors were gathered from a man aged 18 to 35 in good health. Some clones in this sample may be carry-over from other donors' samples.

V and J are TRBV19 and TRBJ2-6; D not resolved. V shed 9 bases and J shed 1 base, with 19 bases lying between them. This CDR3 contains 17 residues. Germline CDR1 and CDR2: LNHDA and SQIVND (reference sequence). The CDR3 region is CASSSGSPVSGANVLTF. The CDR3 coding sequence is TGTGCCAGCTCCTCAGGAAGCCCAGTGTCTGGGGCCAACGTCCTGACTTTC.

The chain's CDR3 is CASSLEERGLSEQYF. The CDR3 coding sequence is TGTGCCAGCAGCTTAGAAGAGCGGGGTTTGAGCGAGCAGTACTTC. J is TRBJ2-7 and V is TRBV7-9, with 7 bases identical to TRBD2. Germline V lookup: CDR1 SEHNR, CDR2 FQNEAQ (reference sequence). The V gene end was trimmed by 1 base and the J gene end by 6 bases; junction bases not matched to a gene: 9. The CDR3 has 15 amino acids.

This clone was seen once. V and J are TRBV7-8 and TRBJ2-3, with a tentative D call TRBD1 (5 bases). Trimming took off 5 bases at V and 2 bases at J, with 11 bases between the two ends. The length of the CDR3 is 14 residues. The germline gives CDR1 SGHVS, CDR2 FQNEAQ. CDR3: CASSQGHDTDTQYF. CDR3 in DNA: TGTGCCAGCAGCCAAGGACACGACACAGATACGCAGTATTTT.

Regarding this clone: At the DNA level, this CDR3 is encoded by other sequences in the same sample as well. V gene TRBV7-9 combines with J gene TRBJ1-4; D remains ambiguous. Between the trimmed V and J ends, which lost 3 bases and 1 base, there was a span of 6 bases. This CDR3 spans 14 amino acids. Germline-derived CDR1 and CDR2 are SEHNR and FQNEAQ (reference sequence). The CDR3 DNA reads TGTGCCAGCAGCTTGGGCAGAACTAATGAAAAACTGTTTTTT. As protein: CASSLGRTNEKLFF.

V and J are TRBV29-1 and TRBJ1-2, with D possibly TRBD1 on 5 matching bases. Trimming removed 6 bases from V and 3 bases from J, with 20 bases in between. Germline V lookup: CDR1 SQVTM, CDR2 ANQGSEA. There are 15 residues in the CDR3. Written as DNA, the CDR3 is TGCAGCGTCCCGGGACGGCTATCCGAGGACTATGGCTACACCTTC. Protein product: CSVPGRLSEDYGYTF.

This clone was seen only once. The chain uses TRBV7-9 and TRBJ2-1, with 8 bases fitting TRBD2. The CDR3 is 15 residues long. Germline CDR1 is SEHNR and CDR2 is FQNEAQ (reference sequence). The V segment lost 5 bases and the J segment 5 bases; nucleotides outside the gene matches: 8. DNA for the CDR3: TGTGCCAGCAGCCAGTATCGAGCGGGAGACAATGAGCAGTTCTTC. Translation gives CASSQYRAGDNEQFF.

The CDR3 DNA is TGTGCCAGCAGCTCTCCTCAAGATTGGGGCTACACCTTC. Translating gives CASSSPQDWGYTF. The chain carries TRBV5-5 and TRBJ1-2; D is uncertain. CDR1 SGHKS and CDR2 YYEKEE come from the germline V gene (reference sequence). This CDR3 region has 13 residues. Between the trimmed V and J ends, which lost 3 bases and 8 bases, there was a span of 14 bases.

This clone appeared a single time. This chain joins TRBV28 and TRBJ1-2; D remains ambiguous. V lost 0 bases, J lost 5 bases, and 7 bases lay in between. The CDR3 length is 13 residues. The germline CDR1 and CDR2 sequences are MDHEN and SYDVKM. CDR3 residues: CASSLWDSYGYTF. As DNA, the CDR3 is TGTGCCAGCAGTTTATGGGACTCTTATGGCTACACCTTC.

This rearrangement joins TRBV11-3 to TRBJ2-1; TRBD2 might be the D (5 bases). V was pared by 0 bases and J by 8 bases, with 14 bases between. Germline V CDR1 and CDR2: SGHNT, YENEEA. The CDR3 loop spans 15 amino acids. This CDR3 reads CASSLDGRGWDEQFF. For the CDR3, the DNA is TGTGCCAGCAGCTTAGATGGTAGAGGGTGGGATGAGCAGTTCTTC.

The V and J genes are TRBV7-3 and TRBJ2-7, with a weak D call TRBD2 (5 bases). The V gene's germline CDR1 is SGHTA and CDR2 FQGTGA. The germline V and J ends were trimmed by 1 base and 5 bases, with 15 bases remaining between them. The CDR3 is 15 amino acids. The CDR3 DNA reads TGTGCCAGCAGCTTAAATGGGCGGGTGATCGACGAGCAGTACTTC. Amino acids: CASSLNGRVIDEQYF.

The chain has TRBV28 and TRBJ1-2; D call uncertain. CDR1 is MDHEN and CDR2 is SYDVKM in the germline V gene. This CDR3 region has 17 residues. V shed 6 bases and J shed 2 bases, with 22 bases lying between them. The CDR3 is CASSPYAGQRANYGYTF. For the CDR3, the DNA is TGTGCCAGCAGCCCGTACGCAGGCCAACGAGCCAACTATGGCTACACCTTC.

The chain has TRBV2 and TRBJ2-2; D is undetermined. The germline V gene encodes CDR1 SNHLY and CDR2 FYNNEI. This CDR3 has 13 residues. Trimming cost V 5 bases and J 3 bases, with 7 bases left between them. CDR3 DNA sequence: TGTGCCAGCAGTTCTGATTACACCGGGGAGCTGTTTTTT. As protein: CASSSDYTGELFF.

With regard to this clone: Other DNA sequences in this specimen translate into the identical CDR3. This chain links TRBV29-1 with TRBJ2-5; 7 nucleotides match TRBD1. V lost 3 bases and J lost 5; bases outside the gene matches: 6. The CDR3 sequence is 13 residues long. The germline gives CDR1 SQVTM, CDR2 ANQGSEA. CDR3 in DNA: TGCAGCGTTGAGAGGGGGCCGGGGGAGACCCAGTACTTC. It codes for CSVERGPGETQYF.

This sequence joins TRBV7-9 and TRBJ2-1, with no clear D. V lost 2 bases to trimming and J lost 5 bases, with 13 bases between them. This CDR3 spans 15 amino acids. Germline assignment: CDR1 SEHNR and CDR2 FQNEAQ (reference sequence). CDR3: CASSLRAGFDNEQFF. The CDR3 nucleotides read TGTGCCAGCAGCTTAAGGGCTGGCTTTGACAATGAGCAGTTCTTC.

The chain links TRBV5-4 to TRBJ1-1; D not certain. Trimming took 0 bases from V and 1 from J, leaving 10 bases between them. The CDR3 totals 15 residues. The V gene's germline CDR1 is SGHNT and CDR2 YYREEE (reference sequence). Here the CDR3 DNA reads TGTGCCAGCAGCTTGGATTATCGCAAGAACACTGAAGCTTTCTTT. Its protein is CASSLDYRKNTEAFF.

The rearrangement joins TRBV7-2 to TRBJ1-1; D unresolved. In germline, CDR1 is SGHTA, CDR2 FQGNSA. There are 13 residues in the CDR3. V dropped 4 bases and J dropped 10 bases, with 16 bases sitting between them. Here the CDR3 reads CASSSESGQGAFF. The CDR3, as DNA: TGTGCCAGCAGCTCGGAGTCGGGTCAAGGAGCTTTCTTT.

The J gene is TRBJ1-1, the V gene TRBV30, with D possibly matching TRBD1 (6 bases). The germline gives CDR1 GTSNPN, CDR2 SVGIG (reference sequence). Trimming shortened V by 4 bases and J by 3 bases, and 12 bases separated the two germline ends. The CDR3 is 13 amino acids. DNA of the CDR3: TGTGCCTGGACGGCAGGGGAGCACACTGAAGCTTTCTTT. It translates to CAWTAGEHTEAFF. The full variable domain, its missing parts supplied by reference TRBV30 and TRBJ1-1, is SQTIHQWPATLVQPVGSPLSLECTVEGTSNPNLYWYRQAAGRGLQLLFYSVGIGQISSEVPQNLSASRPQDRQFILSSKKLLLSDSGFYLCAWTAGEHTEAFFGQGTRLTVV.

A remark on this clone: Other DNA sequences of this sample code for an identical CDR3. The chain's CDR3 is CASSLALANTGELFF. The DNA of the CDR3 is TGCGCCAGCAGCTTGGCTCTAGCGAACACCGGGGAGCTGTTTTTT. The chain uses TRBV5-1 and TRBJ2-2; D call uncertain. The CDR3 is 15 residues long. V dropped 0 bases and J dropped 0 bases, with 6 bases sitting between them. Germline CDR1 reads SGHRS; CDR2 reads YFSETQ.

This rearrangement joins TRBV9 to TRBJ2-3; possible D gene TRBD2, 5 bases. The CDR3 has 18 amino acids. V shed 0 bases and J shed 0 bases, with 17 bases lying between them. Germline V gene data show CDR1 as SGDLS and CDR2 as YYNGEE. The CDR3 bases are TGTGCCAGCAGCGTAGAATTCGGAGCGGCAATAAGCACAGATACGCAGTATTTT. Amino acid sequence: CASSVEFGAAISTDTQYF.

As for this clone: The junction does not match germline at one end; this may be a read error. The rearrangement links TRBV7-9 to TRBJ1-3, with a tentative D call TRBD1 (6 bases). CDR3 size: 15 residues. Germline CDR1 is SEHNR and CDR2 is FQNEAQ (reference sequence). CDR3 region: CASSPSGGSRNTIYF. The CDR3, as DNA: TGTGCCAGCAGCCCTTCGGGGGGCTCTAGAAACACCATATATTTT. The whole variable domain, filled in from reference TRBV7-9 and TRBJ1-3, reads DTGVSQNPRHKITKRGQNVTFRCDPISEHNRLYWYRQTLGQGPEFLTYFQNEAQLEKSRLLSDRFSAERPKGSFSTLEIQRTEQGDSAMYLCASSPSGGSRNTIYFGEGSWLTVV.

This sequence joins TRBV13 and TRBJ2-3; D possibly corresponds to TRBD2 (6 bases). The CDR3 consists of 17 residues. CDR1 and CDR2 from the germline V gene are PRHDT and FYEKMQ (reference sequence). V lost 0 bases to trimming and J lost 0 bases, with 13 bases between them. This CDR3 is CASSLGGSRQSTDTQYF. CDR3 nucleotides: TGTGCCAGCAGCTTAGGCGGGAGCCGACAGAGCACAGATACGCAGTATTTT.

This clone was observed a few times. The identical CDR3 is also encoded by other nucleotide sequences in the sample. This chain joins TRBV18 and TRBJ1-1; no clear D gene. CDR1 KGHSH and CDR2 LQKENI come from the germline V gene. Trimming took 3 bases from V and 0 from J, leaving 5 bases between them. This CDR3 has 13 amino acids. CDR3 sequence reads: CASSPDLNTEAFF. The CDR3 DNA reads TGTGCCAGCTCACCTGATCTGAACACTGAAGCTTTCTTT.